This is a list of T cell receptor beta chains from one sample in a study of Tregs in tolerant kidney transplant recipients. Profiled with immunoSEQ multiplex PCR; TCRdb holds only in-frame clones, not every one. The sample lists about 240,000 clones, 80% to 85% occurring once. Sequenced material: CD4+ T cells from blood. All receptors derive from a human donor in good health. Both conserved end residues are part of each CDR3. D genes are given only for firm matches. Some rows mark clone size as missing; the rest say once, few, many or name a class of expanded clone.

clone_size	v_call	d_call	j_call	cdr3_nt	cdr3_aa
NA	TRBV5-1	TRBD2	TRBJ2-5	TGCGCCAGCAGCTTGTTCGGCGGGGGGGCCCAAGAGACCCAGTACTTC	CASSLFGGGAQETQYF
NA	TRBV9	TRBD2	TRBJ2-7	TGTGCCAGCAGCGTAGTGGCTAGCGGATACGAGCAGTACTTC	CASSVVASGYEQYF
NA	TRBV7-3	TRBD2	TRBJ2-5	TGTGCCAGCAGCTTAACCGGGGGGTATGAGACCCAGTACTTC	CASSLTGGYETQYF
NA	TRBV11-1	NA	TRBJ2-7	TGTGCCAGCAGCCCATGGCCGAGAAGCGCGTCCTACGAGCAGTACTTC	CASSPWPRSASYEQYF
NA	TRBV18	TRBD2	TRBJ2-1	TGTGCCAGCTCACCTAGACTAGCGGGAGGAAGCTACAATGAGCAGTTCTTC	CASSPRLAGGSYNEQFF
NA	TRBV27	NA	TRBJ2-5	TGTGCCAGCAGTTTAGGGCAGGAAGAGACCCAGTACTTC	CASSLGQEETQYF
NA	TRBV18	NA	TRBJ1-6	TGTGCCAGCTCATCCATCCAGGGTACAGGGAATTCACCCCTCCACTTT	CASSSIQGTGNSPLHF
NA	TRBV5-1	NA	TRBJ1-4	TGCGCCAGCAGCTTGATGCCGACCGATGAAAAACTGTTTTTT	CASSLMPTDEKLFF
NA	TRBV6-1	TRBD1	TRBJ1-4	TGTGCCAGCAGAGTCAGGGGGCAGGGTGAAAAACTGTTTTTT	CASRVRGQGEKLFF
NA	TRBV6-5	TRBD1	TRBJ2-3	TGTGCCAGCAGTTCACACCAAGGGACAGCCACAGATACGCAGTATTTT	CASSSHQGTATDTQYF
NA	TRBV25-1	TRBD1	TRBJ1-2	TGTGCCGGCAGTGAATTCATACCTCCGGGACAGGCGAACTATGGCTACACCTTC	CAGSEFIPPGQANYGYTF
NA	TRBV10-1	TRBD1	TRBJ1-1	TGCGCCAGCAGACTCGACAGGGGGGCTGAAGCTTTCTTT	CASRLDRGAEAFF
NA	TRBV11-3	NA	TRBJ2-3	TGTGCCAGCAGCTTATCTGGGGGATTCACAGATACGCAGTATTTT	CASSLSGGFTDTQYF
once	TRBV5-8	NA	TRBJ1-1	TGTGCCAGCAGCTTGGTCACGGGGAGACGCGCTGAAGCTTTCTTT	CASSLVTGRRAEAFF
NA	TRBV2	TRBD2	TRBJ2-1	TGTGCCAGCAGTGTACGGCTAGCGGGATACTACAATGAGCAGTTCTTC	CASSVRLAGYYNEQFF
NA	TRBV6-1	TRBD1	TRBJ1-1	TGTGCCAGCAGTTCAGACAGGGTGCGTCCTGGAGCTTTCTTT	CASSSDRVRPGAFF
NA	TRBV11-3	NA	TRBJ2-3	TGTGCCAGCAGCGCGGGAAACACAGATACGCAGTATTTT	CASSAGNTDTQYF
NA	TRBV19	NA	TRBJ1-1	TGTGCCAGTAGTATTGGGGGGGCTCGCCTGAACACTGAAGCTTTCTTT	CASSIGGARLNTEAFF
NA	TRBV18	TRBD2	TRBJ2-7	TGTGCCAGCTCCTCCGGGACTAGCGGGAGGGCCGGTTTCTACGAGCAGTACTTC	CASSSGTSGRAGFYEQYF